This T cell receptor beta chain was documented in a study of blood T cell repertoires in COVID-19. Overall study context: The United States, Italy and Spain supplied acute and convalescent COVID-19 samples. In each case, the material was cDNA or gDNA derived from T cells, B-cell-depleted T cells, or PBMCs.

Enrolled during active infection, Seattle patients were then followed longitudinally. Germline values: CDR1 SGHRS, CDR2 YFSETQ. V was pared by 4 bases and J by 4 bases, with 14 bases between. The CDR3 extends over 14 amino acids. Per the original data handling: Cell counts per sample came from amplifying reference gene primers. The protocol was immunoSEQ multiplex PCR, while the TCRdb copy is restricted to in-frame clones and leaves out a portion. V, J and clone size derive from that table, while D and trimming were established from the DNA sequence. The repertoire holds some 150,000 clones, with approximately 81% as singletons.

This receptor was obtained from an older woman with COVID-19, enrolled during active disease. J is TRBJ1-2 and V is TRBV5-1; D is possibly TRBD1 (6 bases). The sample comprised peripheral blood. CDR3 coding DNA: TGCGCCAGCAGCGCGGGGGGCAGCTCCTATGGCTACACCTTC. Residues: CASSAGGSSYGYTF.